This T cell receptor (beta chain) was profiled in a study of shared clonotypes between healthy human individuals. Study-wide results and caveats: Across subsets, estimated richness was generally greater for naive than for memory populations. The sampled material consisted only of blood, and tissue repertoires are likely to differ.

Concerning this clone itself: Its antigen is not identified. This sample also contains other DNA sequences that code for the same CDR3.

In germline, CDR1 is KGHSH, CDR2 LQKENI. The CDR3 is 15 residues long. V lost 1 base to trimming and J lost 2 bases; unmatched junction nucleotides: 0. Deep-level settings were used for running the assay. Across several immunoSEQ plates, the genomic DNA of each subset was split evenly. The repertoire was sequenced with immunoSEQ multiplex PCR; TCRdb's copy has only in-frame clones and lacks some. The data hold around 2,000,000 clones, with 95% observed a single time. The rearrangement uses TRBV18 and TRBJ2-5, with 11 positions matching TRBD2. The material sequenced was naive CD4+ T cells sorted from blood. Subset denoted: CD45RA+ positively selected. The clonotype originates from a man aged 18 to 29 in good health. This chain's CDR3 is CASSPRTSGQETQYF. The CDR3 DNA is TGTGCCAGCTCACCACGGACTAGCGGGCAAGAGACCCAGTACTTC.